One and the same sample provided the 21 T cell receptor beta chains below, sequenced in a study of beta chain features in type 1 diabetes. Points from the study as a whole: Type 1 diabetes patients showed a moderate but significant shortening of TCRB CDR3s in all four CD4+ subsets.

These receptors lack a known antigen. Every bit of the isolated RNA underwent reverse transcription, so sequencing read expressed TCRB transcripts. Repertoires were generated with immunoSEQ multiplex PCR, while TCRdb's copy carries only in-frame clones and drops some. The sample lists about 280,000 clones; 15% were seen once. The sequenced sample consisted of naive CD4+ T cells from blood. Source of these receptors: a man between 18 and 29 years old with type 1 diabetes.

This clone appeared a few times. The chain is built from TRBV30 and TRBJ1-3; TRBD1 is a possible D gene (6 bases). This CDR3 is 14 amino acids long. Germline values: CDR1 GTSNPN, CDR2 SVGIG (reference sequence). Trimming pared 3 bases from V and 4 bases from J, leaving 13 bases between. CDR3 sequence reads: CAWSGGGRGNTIYF. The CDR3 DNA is TGTGCCTGGAGCGGCGGGGGCAGAGGAAACACCATATATTTT.

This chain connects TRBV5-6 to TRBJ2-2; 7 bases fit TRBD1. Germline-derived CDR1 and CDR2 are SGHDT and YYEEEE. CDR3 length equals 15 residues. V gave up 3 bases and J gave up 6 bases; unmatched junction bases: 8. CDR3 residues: CASSWGQPEAGELFF. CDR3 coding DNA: TGTGCCAGCAGCTGGGGACAGCCTGAAGCCGGGGAGCTGTTTTTT.

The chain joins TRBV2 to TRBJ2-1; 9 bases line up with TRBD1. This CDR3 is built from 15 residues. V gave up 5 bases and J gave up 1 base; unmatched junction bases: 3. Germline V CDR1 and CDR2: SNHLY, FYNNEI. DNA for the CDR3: TGTGCCAGCAGTCCGGGACAGGGTTCCTACAATGAGCAGTTCTTC. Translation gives CASSPGQGSYNEQFF.

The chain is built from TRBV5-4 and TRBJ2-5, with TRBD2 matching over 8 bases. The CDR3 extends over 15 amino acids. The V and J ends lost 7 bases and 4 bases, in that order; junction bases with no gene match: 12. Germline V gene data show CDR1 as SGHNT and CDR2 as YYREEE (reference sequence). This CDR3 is CASSSAGGARETQYF. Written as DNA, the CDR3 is TGTGCCAGCTCCTCCGCCGGGGGGGCCAGAGAGACCCAGTACTTC. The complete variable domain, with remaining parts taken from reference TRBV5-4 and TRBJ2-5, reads ETGVTQSPTHLIKTRGQQVTLRCSSQSGHNTVSWYQQALGQGPQFIFQYYREEENGRGNFPPRFSGLQFPNYSSELNVNALELDDSALYLCASSSAGGARETQYFGPGTRLLVL.

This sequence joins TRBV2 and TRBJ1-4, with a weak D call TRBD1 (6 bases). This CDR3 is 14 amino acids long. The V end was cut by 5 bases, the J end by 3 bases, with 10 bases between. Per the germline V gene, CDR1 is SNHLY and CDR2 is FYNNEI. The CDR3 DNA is TGTGCCAGCAGTAAACAGGGTTCTAATGAAAAACTGTTTTTT. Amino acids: CASSKQGSNEKLFF.

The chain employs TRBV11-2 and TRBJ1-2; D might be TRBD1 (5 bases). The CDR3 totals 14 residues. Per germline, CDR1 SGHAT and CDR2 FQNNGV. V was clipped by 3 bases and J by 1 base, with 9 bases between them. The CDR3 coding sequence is TGTGCCAGCAGCTTCACCCAGGGTAACTATGGCTACACCTTC. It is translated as CASSFTQGNYGYTF.

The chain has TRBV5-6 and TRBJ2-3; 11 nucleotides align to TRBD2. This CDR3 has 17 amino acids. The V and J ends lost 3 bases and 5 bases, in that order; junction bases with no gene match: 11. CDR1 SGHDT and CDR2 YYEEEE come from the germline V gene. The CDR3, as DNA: TGTGCCAGCAGCTCCGGGCCCCAGCTAGCGGGGGGAGATACGCAGTATTTT. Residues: CASSSGPQLAGGDTQYF.

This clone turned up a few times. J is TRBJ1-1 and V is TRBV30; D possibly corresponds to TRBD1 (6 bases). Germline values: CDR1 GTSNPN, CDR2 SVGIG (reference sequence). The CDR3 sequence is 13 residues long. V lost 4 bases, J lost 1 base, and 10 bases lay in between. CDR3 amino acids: CAWTLDRNTEAFF. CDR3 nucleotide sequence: TGTGCCTGGACCCTGGACAGGAACACTGAAGCTTTCTTT.

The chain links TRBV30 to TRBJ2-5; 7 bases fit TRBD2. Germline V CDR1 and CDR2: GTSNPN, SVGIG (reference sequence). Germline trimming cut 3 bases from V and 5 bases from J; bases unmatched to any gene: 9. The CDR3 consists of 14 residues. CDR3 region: CAWRKTGTTETQYF. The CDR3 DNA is TGTGCCTGGAGAAAAACCGGGACTACGGAGACCCAGTACTTC.

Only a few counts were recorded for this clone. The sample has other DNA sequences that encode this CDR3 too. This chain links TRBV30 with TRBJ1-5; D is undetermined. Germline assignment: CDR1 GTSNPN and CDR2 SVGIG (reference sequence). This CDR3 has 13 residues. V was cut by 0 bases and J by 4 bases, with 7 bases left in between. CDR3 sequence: CAWSVRGNQPQHF. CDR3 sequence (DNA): TGTGCCTGGAGTGTTCGAGGGAATCAGCCCCAGCATTTT.

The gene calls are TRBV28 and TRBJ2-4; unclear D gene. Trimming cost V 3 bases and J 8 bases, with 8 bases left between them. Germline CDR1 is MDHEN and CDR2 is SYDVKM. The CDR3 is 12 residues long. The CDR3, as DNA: TGTGCCAGCAGTTTCTCCCCAGACATTCAGTACTTC. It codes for CASSFSPDIQYF.

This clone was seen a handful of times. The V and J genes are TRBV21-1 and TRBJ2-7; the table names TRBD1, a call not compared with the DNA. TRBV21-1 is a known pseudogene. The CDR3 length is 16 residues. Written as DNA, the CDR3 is TGTGCCAGCAGCAAAGCGAGGACAGGGGGCGAAGACGAGCAGTACTTC. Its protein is CASSKARTGGEDEQYF.

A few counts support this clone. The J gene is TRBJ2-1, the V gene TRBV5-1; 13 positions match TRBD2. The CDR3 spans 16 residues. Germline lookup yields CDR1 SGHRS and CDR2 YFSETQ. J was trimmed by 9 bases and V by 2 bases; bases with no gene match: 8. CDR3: CASSLPLGLAGREQFF. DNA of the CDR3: TGCGCCAGCAGCTTACCCCTGGGACTAGCGGGGCGTGAGCAGTTCTTC.

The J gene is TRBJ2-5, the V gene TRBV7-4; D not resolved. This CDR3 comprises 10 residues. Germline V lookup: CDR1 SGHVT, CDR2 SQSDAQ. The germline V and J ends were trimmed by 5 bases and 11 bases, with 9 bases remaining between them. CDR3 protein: CASSPPGQYF. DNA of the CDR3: TGTGCCAGCAGCCCCCCCGGGCAGTACTTC.

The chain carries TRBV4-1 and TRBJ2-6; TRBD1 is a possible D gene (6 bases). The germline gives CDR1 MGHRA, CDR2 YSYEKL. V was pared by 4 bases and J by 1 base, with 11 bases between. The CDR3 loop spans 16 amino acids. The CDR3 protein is CASSPQGSSGANVLTF. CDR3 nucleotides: TGCGCCAGCAGCCCCCAGGGGTCTTCTGGGGCCAACGTCCTGACTTTC.

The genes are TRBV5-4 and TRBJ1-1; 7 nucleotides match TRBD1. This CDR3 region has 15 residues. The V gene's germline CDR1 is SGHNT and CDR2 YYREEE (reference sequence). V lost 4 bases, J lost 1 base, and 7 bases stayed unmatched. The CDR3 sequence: CASSPTGARNTEAFF. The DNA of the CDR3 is TGTGCCAGCAGCCCAACAGGGGCGCGGAACACTGAAGCTTTCTTT.

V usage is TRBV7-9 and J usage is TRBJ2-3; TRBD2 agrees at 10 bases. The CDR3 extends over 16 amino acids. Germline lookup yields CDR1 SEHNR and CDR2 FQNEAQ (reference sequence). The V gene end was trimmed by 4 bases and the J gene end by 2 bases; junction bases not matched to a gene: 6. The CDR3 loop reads CASSSISGRATDTQYF. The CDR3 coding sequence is TGTGCCAGCAGCTCCATCAGCGGGAGGGCCACAGATACGCAGTATTTT. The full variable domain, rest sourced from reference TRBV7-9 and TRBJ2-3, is DTGVSQNPRHKITKRGQNVTFRCDPISEHNRLYWYRQTLGQGPEFLTYFQNEAQLEKSRLLSDRFSAERPKGSFSTLEIQRTEQGDSAMYLCASSSISGRATDTQYFGPGTRLTVL.

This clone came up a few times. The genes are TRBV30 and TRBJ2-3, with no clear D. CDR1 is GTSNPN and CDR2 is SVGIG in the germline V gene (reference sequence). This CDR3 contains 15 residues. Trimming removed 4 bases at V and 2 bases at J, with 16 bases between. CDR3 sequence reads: CAWNPAGADTDTQYF. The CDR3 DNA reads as TGTGCCTGGAACCCTGCCGGCGCGGACACAGATACGCAGTATTTT. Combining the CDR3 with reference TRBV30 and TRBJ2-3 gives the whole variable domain SQTIHQWPATLVQPVGSPLSLECTVEGTSNPNLYWYRQAAGRGLQLLFYSVGIGQISSEVPQNLSASRPQDRQFILSSKKLLLSDSGFYLCAWNPAGADTDTQYFGPGTRLTVL.

The CDR3 bases are TGTGCCAGCAGCGGCCCTAACAGGCAAGAGACCCAGTACTTC. Translated, it gives CASSGPNRQETQYF. The chain carries TRBV9 and TRBJ2-5; D is perhaps TRBD1 (5 bases). CDR1 and CDR2 from the germline V gene are SGDLS and YYNGEE. The germline V and J ends were trimmed by 3 bases and 2 bases, with 11 bases remaining between them. This CDR3 is 14 amino acids long.

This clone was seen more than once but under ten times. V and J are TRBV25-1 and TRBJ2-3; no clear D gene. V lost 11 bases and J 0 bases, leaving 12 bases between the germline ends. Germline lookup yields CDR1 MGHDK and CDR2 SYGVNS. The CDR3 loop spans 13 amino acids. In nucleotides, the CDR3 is TGTGCCTCGTACTCTACCAGCACAGATACGCAGTATTTT. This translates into CASYSTSTDTQYF.

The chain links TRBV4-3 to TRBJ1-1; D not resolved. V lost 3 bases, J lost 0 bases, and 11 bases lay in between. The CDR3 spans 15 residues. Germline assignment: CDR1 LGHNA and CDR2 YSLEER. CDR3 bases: TGCGCCAGCAGCCAGACTCGGGGTCTGAACACTGAAGCTTTCTTT. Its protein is CASSQTRGLNTEAFF.